The clone carrying this TCR beta chain was observed a handful of times. This sample was included in a study of T cells in Graves' hyperthyroidism and ophthalmopathy. V was clipped by 0 bases and J by 7 bases, with 10 bases between them. There are 13 residues in the CDR3. Germline V CDR1 and CDR2: WNHNN, SYGVQD (reference sequence). Using RNA transcripts as the source, TCR beta CDR3 regions were amplified. First-round RT-PCR targeting the TCR CDR3 was performed with the HTBI primer set. From the multiplex PCR reads, TCRdb called clonotypes with MiXCR, one entry per CDR3 protein. The sample shows approximately 740,000 distinct CDR3 sequences, less than 15% of them seen only once.

The sample was blood. This sequence joins TRBV10-1 and TRBJ2-7; perhaps TRBD1 as D (6 bases). The receptor was derived from a woman younger than 35 with Graves' hyperthyroidism. CDR3 in amino acids: CASSESIQGEQYF. CDR3 in DNA: TGCGCCAGCAGTGAGTCGATACAGGGTGAGCAGTACTTC.